The present entry profiles one T cell receptor beta chain with its context. Looked up from germline, CDR1 is SQVTM and CDR2 is ANQGSEA. The CDR3 extends over 12 amino acids. Trimming pared 8 bases from V and 4 bases from J, leaving 14 bases between. The data stem from a study of T cells in Graves' hyperthyroidism and ophthalmopathy. From RNA transcripts, TCR beta CDR3 regions were amplified. The HTBI primer set served for first-round RT-PCR of the TCR CDR3. MiXCR, run by TCRdb on the multiplex PCR reads, gives a single entry per CDR3 protein. The sample includes roughly 800,000 distinct CDR3 sequences, approximately 40% of them seen just once.

Sequencing used blood. This clonotype was sampled from a man in his late teens or twenties with Graves' hyperthyroidism. The chain joins TRBV29-1 to TRBJ1-1; the D gene is possibly TRBD1 (6 bases). CDR3 protein: CSWGAGSTEAFF. The CDR3 DNA is TGCAGCTGGGGGGCCGGGAGCACTGAAGCTTTCTTT.